This T cell receptor beta chain was identified during a study of blood T cells in healthy people across ages. This CDR3 contains 15 residues. Germline CDR1 DFQATT, CDR2 SNEGSKA (reference sequence). V lost 1 base to trimming and J lost 0 bases, with 9 bases between them. A J-beta primer mix and a sample-barcoded 5' primer were used in a second PCR of roughly 7 to 12 cycles. Each cDNA was tagged by a template-switch adaptor containing 12 random nucleotides. TCRdb called the 5' RACE reads again in MiXCR, with one record for every CDR3 protein. The data hold over 1,300,000 distinct CDR3 sequences, with 55% to 75% observed a single time.

The chain carries TRBV20-1 and TRBJ2-2, with unresolved D. The sequenced sample was blood. This TCR came from a man aged 18-30 years in good health. Here the CDR3 reads CSARVGRSNTGELFF. CDR3 bases: TGCAGTGCTAGAGTAGGTCGGTCGAACACCGGGGAGCTGTTTTTT.